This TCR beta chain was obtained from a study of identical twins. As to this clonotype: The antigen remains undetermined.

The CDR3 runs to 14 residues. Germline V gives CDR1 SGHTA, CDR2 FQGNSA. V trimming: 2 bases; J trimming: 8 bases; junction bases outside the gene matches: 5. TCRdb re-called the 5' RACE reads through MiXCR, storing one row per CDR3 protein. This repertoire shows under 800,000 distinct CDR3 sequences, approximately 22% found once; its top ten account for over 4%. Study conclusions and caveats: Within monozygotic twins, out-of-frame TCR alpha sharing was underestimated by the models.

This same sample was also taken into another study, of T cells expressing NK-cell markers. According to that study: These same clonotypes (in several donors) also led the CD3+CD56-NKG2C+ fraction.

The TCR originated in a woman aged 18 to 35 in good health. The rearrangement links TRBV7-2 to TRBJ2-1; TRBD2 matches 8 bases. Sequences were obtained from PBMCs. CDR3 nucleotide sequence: TGTGCCAGCAGCTTAATTACGGGGGGGGATGAGCAGTTCTTC. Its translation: CASSLITGGDEQFF.